A single sample gave rise to the 3 T cell receptor beta chains below, sequenced in a study of blood T cells in healthy people across ages. Using a J-beta primer mix together with a sample-barcoded 5' primer, a second PCR was run for roughly 6 to 12 cycles. TCRdb analysed the 5' RACE reads with MiXCR anew, one entry per CDR3 protein. Of hundreds of thousands of distinct CDR3 sequences in the sample, around 45% were seen once. Material: blood. The receptors come from a man at least 80 years old in good health.

The gene calls are TRBV3-1 and TRBJ2-7; D might be TRBD2 (6 bases). Trimming left V 4 bases short and J 1 base short, with 11 bases between. The length of the CDR3 is 14 residues. Germline CDR1 is LGHDT and CDR2 is YNNKEL (reference sequence). The CDR3 sequence: CASSRRLGSYEQYF. The CDR3 DNA reads as TGTGCCAGCAGCCGACGACTAGGTTCCTACGAGCAGTACTTC.

This clonotype was found once. This may come from a read error, since a much larger clone is one base off. The chain carries TRBV20-1 and TRBJ2-1; 8 positions agree with TRBD2. Matching the DNA end better, TRBJ2-7 makes the J call doubtful. The CDR3 runs 17 residues. Germline CDR1 reads DFQATT; CDR2 reads SNEGSKA (reference sequence). The CDR3 DNA is TGCAGTGCTAGAGAGAATAGCGGGAACCCCTCCTACAATGAGCAGTACTTC. Its translation: CSARENSGNPSYNEQYF.

The chain is built from TRBV4-2 and TRBJ2-4; D uncertain. The length of the CDR3 is 15 residues. Germline V gene lookup returns CDR1 LGHNA and CDR2 YNFKEQ. The germline V and J ends were trimmed by 0 bases and 5 bases, with 11 bases remaining between them. The CDR3 sequence: CASSQESPGQNIQYF. CDR3 sequence (DNA): TGTGCCAGCAGCCAAGAATCTCCCGGACAAAACATTCAGTACTTC.